This T cell receptor beta chain derives from a study of T cell responses to AZD1222 COVID-19 vaccine. TCRdb's table, derived via immunoSEQ multiplex PCR, lists solely in-frame clones and lacks some. The sample lists roughly 50,000 clones; more than 60% were seen once. Germline CDR1 and CDR2: SGHDT and YYEEEE. With V trimmed by 3 bases and J by 5 bases, 16 bases remained unmatched. The CDR3 spans 17 residues. This specimen consisted of peripheral blood, obtained on day 0 of AZD1222 vaccination. The V call is TRBV5-6, the J call TRBJ1-2; TRBD1 aligns across 7 bases. This sequence originates from an adult in good health. The CDR3 loop reads CASSSAKRQGAWYGYTF. The CDR3 DNA reads TGTGCCAGCAGCTCCGCAAAAAGACAGGGTGCATGGTATGGCTACACCTTC. Filled out from reference TRBV5-6 and TRBJ1-2, the complete variable domain reads DAGVTQSPTHLIKTRGQQVTLRCSPKSGHDTVSWYQQALGQGPQFIFQYYEEEERQRGNFPDRFSGHQFPNYSSELNVNALLLGDSALYLCASSSAKRQGAWYGYTFGSGTRLTVV.